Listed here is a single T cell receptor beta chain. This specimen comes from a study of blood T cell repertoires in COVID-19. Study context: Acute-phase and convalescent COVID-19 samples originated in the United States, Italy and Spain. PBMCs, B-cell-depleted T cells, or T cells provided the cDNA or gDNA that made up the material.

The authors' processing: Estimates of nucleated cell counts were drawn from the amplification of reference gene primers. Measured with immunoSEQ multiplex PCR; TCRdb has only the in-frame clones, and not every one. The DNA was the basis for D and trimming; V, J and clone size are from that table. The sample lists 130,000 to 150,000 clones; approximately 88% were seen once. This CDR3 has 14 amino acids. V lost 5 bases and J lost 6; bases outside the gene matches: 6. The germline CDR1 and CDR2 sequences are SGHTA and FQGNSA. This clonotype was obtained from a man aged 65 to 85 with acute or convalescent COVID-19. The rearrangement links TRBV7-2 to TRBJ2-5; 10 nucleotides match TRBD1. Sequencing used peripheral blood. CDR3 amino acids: CASSPGQGGQTQYF. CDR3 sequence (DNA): TGTGCCAGCAGCCCCGGACAGGGGGGACAGACCCAGTACTTC.